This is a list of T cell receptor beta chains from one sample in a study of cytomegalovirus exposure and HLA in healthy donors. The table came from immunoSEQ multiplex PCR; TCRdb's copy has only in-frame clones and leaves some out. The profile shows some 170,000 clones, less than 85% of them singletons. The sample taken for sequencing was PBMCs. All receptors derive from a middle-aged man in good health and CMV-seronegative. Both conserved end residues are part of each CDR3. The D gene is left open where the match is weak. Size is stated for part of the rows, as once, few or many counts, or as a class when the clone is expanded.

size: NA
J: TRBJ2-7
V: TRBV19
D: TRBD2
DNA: TGTGCCAGTAGCTGGACTAGCGGGGTCTCCTACGAGCAGTACTTC
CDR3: CASSWTSGVSYEQYF

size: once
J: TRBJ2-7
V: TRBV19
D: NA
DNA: TGTGCCAGTAGCCCCGGGACAACACTTTTCTACGAGCAGTACTTC
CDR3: CASSPGTTLFYEQYF

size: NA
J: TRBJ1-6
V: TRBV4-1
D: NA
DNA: TGCGCCAGCAGCCGCACAAATTCACCCCTCCACTTT
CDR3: CASSRTNSPLHF

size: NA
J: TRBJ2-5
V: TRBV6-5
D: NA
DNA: TGTGCCAGCAGACAGGGAGGGGGAGAGACCCAGTACTTC
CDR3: CASRQGGGETQYF

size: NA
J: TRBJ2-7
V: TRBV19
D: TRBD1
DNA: TGTGCCAGTAGTATAGATCACAGGGGACCTTACGAGCAGTACTTC
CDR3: CASSIDHRGPYEQYF

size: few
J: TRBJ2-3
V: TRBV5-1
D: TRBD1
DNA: TGCGCCAGCAGCAGGGACAGGACTAGCACAGATACGCAGTATTTT
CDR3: CASSRDRTSTDTQYF

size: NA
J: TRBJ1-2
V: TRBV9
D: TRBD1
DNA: TGTGCCAGCAGCGTAAGGACAGGGAACTATGGCTACACCTTC
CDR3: CASSVRTGNYGYTF

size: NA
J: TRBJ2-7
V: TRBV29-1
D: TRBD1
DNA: TGCAGCGTTATCCAGGGGGTTGCCTACGAGCAGTACTTC
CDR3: CSVIQGVAYEQYF

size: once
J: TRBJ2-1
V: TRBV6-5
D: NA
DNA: TGTGCCAGCAGTTACTCCAGGGTTGTTGAGCAGTTCTTC
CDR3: CASSYSRVVEQFF

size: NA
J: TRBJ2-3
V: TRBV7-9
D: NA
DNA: TGTGCCAGCAGCCCTCGACTCCTAGATACGCAGTATTTT
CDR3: CASSPRLLDTQYF

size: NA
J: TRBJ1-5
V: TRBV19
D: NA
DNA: TGTGCCAGTAGGGGGGGAGGGGGGGCTCATCAGCCCCAGCATTTT
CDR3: CASRGGGGAHQPQHF

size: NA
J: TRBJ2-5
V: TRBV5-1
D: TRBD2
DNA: TGCGCCAGCAGCCCCAATAGCGGGGCCCAAGAGACCCAGTACTTC
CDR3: CASSPNSGAQETQYF

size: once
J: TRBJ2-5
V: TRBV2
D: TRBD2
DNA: TGTGCCAGCAGTGGGAGTGGAGCGGGGGAAGAGACCCAGTACTTC
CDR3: CASSGSGAGEETQYF

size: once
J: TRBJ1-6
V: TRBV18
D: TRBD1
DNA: TGTGCCAGCTCTAACCGGGACAGTATGAATAATTCACCCCTCCACTTT
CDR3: CASSNRDSMNNSPLHF

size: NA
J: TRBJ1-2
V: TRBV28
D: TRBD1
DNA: TGTGCCAGCAGTTTAGAGGGGGCAGAATTCTATGGCTACACCTTC
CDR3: CASSLEGAEFYGYTF

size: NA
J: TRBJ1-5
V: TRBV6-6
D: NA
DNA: TGTGCCAGCAGTTTAAGGGGTAGCAATCAGCCCCAGCATTTT
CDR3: CASSLRGSNQPQHF

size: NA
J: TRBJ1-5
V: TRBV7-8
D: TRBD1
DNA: TGTGCCAGCAGCTTAGCAGGGGGCGGGGGGCAGCCCCAGCATTTT
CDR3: CASSLAGGGGQPQHF

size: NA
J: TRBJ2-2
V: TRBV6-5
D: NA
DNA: TGTGCCAGCCGCGGCCCGGAGTATGCCGGGGAGCTGTTTTTT
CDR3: CASRGPEYAGELFF

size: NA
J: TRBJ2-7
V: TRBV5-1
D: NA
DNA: TGCGCCAGCAGCTTGGGTCGGCAGGGGAACCACGAGCAGTACTTC
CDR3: CASSLGRQGNHEQYF

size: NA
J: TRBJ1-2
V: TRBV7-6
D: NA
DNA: TGTGCCAGCAGCTTAGGAGCTTCGGATGGCTACACCTTC
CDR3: CASSLGASDGYTF

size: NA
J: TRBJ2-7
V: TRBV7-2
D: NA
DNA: TGTGCCAGCAGCTCCCTCTCCTTCCGGACGGGAGCCTACGAGCAGTACTTC
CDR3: CASSSLSFRTGAYEQYF

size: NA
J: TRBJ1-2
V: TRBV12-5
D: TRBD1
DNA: TGTGCTAGTGGTTTGACAGGGGTTGTCGATGGCTACACCTTC
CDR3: CASGLTGVVDGYTF

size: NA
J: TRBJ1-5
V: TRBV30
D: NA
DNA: TGTGCCTGGAGTGTAAGCGCCTCCAATCAGCCCCAGCATTTT
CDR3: CAWSVSASNQPQHF

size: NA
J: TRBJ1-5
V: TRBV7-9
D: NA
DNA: TGTGCCAGCAGCTTAGGACGGACACATCAGCCCCAGCATTTT
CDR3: CASSLGRTHQPQHF

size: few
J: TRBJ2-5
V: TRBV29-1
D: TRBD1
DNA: TGCAGCGTTGAGGGGACAGGGGTTTTTACGGAGACCCAGTACTTC
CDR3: CSVEGTGVFTETQYF

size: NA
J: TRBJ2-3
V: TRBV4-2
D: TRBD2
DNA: TGTGCCAGCAGCCAAGGGACTAGCGGGGGCTCAGATACGCAGTATTTT
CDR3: CASSQGTSGGSDTQYF

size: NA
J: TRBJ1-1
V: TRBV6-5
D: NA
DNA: TGTGCCAGCAGACAGGGTGGAGACACTGAAGCTTTCTTT
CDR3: CASRQGGDTEAFF

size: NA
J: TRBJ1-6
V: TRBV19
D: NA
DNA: TGTGCCAGTAGCGTACCCCAGGGGACGGGCTCACCCCTCCACTTT
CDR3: CASSVPQGTGSPLHF